This TCR beta chain was identified during a study of blood T cell repertoires in COVID-19. Study information: Sites across the United States, Italy and Spain contributed samples from acute and convalescent COVID-19. Sources were T cells, B-cell-depleted T cells, or PBMCs; the material itself was cDNA or gDNA.

The data were produced by immunoSEQ multiplex PCR, yet TCRdb's version contains in-frame clones alone and is incomplete. The profile covers just over 350,000 clones, with around 88% appearing a single time and less than 9% taken by the ten largest. This clone was detected only a few times. Enrolled during active infection, Seattle patients were then followed longitudinally. The material sequenced was peripheral blood. This clonotype was obtained from a woman aged 60-75 years with COVID-19, enrolled during active disease.

The CDR3 DNA sequence: TGTGCCAGCAGTTACGACGGGGGAACTGAAAAACTGTTTTTT. It codes for CASSYDGGTEKLFF. The chain couples TRBV6-6 to TRBJ1-4; TRBD1 might be the D (5 bases). The CDR3 consists of 14 residues. The V gene lost 2 bases and the J gene lost 7 bases, with 11 bases spanning the gap. Looked up from germline, CDR1 is MNHNY and CDR2 is SVGAGI (reference sequence).